This is a list of T cell receptor beta chains from one sample in a study of T cells in Graves' hyperthyroidism and ophthalmopathy. TCRdb called the multiplex PCR reads again in MiXCR, with one record for every CDR3 protein. The sample holds about 640,000 distinct CDR3 sequences, 20% seen once. Sequencing was carried out using blood. These receptors were obtained from a man aged 30 to 45 with Graves' ophthalmopathy. Each CDR3 is given with its conserved first and last residue. The order of the fields is clone size, V gene, J gene, CDR3 length, D gene, CDR3 DNA, CDR3 protein. D genes are given only for firm matches. Where a row states a size, it is once, few, many or the class of an expanded clone; other rows omit it.

few	TRBV15	TRBJ2-7	15	TRBD2	TGTGCCACCAGCAGACCAGCGGGAGGGACCTACGAGCAGTACTTC	CATSRPAGGTYEQYF
-	TRBV18	TRBJ2-1	15	TRBD2	TGTGCCAGCTCACCTGGGACTAGCGGGAGTGGGCGGCAGTTCTTC	CASSPGTSGSGRQFF
-	TRBV18	TRBJ2-3	14	TRBD2	TGTGCCAGCTCACCAGGCGCTAGCGGGAACAGGGAGTATTTT	CASSPGASGNREYF
many	TRBV27	TRBJ1-1	14	TRBD1	TGTGCCAGCAGTTGGGACAGGAGAAACACTGAAGCTTTCTTT	CASSWDRRNTEAFF
few	TRBV24-1	TRBJ2-3	17	-	TGTGCCACCAGTGACCCGGGGGCCCCAGCCTTCACAGATACGCAGTATTTT	CATSDPGAPAFTDTQYF
few	TRBV5-8	TRBJ2-3	14	-	TGTGCCAGCAGCTTAGCTCGGCGGCAAGATACGCAGTATTTT	CASSLARRQDTQYF
-	TRBV28	TRBJ1-2	14	-	TGTGCCAGCAGCTTAAGGCGCAGGGGCGATGGCTACACCTTC	CASSLRRRGDGYTF
-	TRBV7-2	TRBJ2-7	14	-	TGTGCCAGCAAAGTGGGGGACACCTCCTACGAGCAGTACTTC	CASKVGDTSYEQYF
-	TRBV9	TRBJ1-2	13	-	TGTGCCAGCAGCGGGCGTGGCTTCGGGGGCTACACCTTC	CASSGRGFGGYTF
many	TRBV3-1	TRBJ2-7	15	TRBD1	TGTGCCAGCAGCCCAGGGACAGGGGTTTCCTACGAGCAGTACTTC	CASSPGTGVSYEQYF
-	TRBV19	TRBJ1-4	15	-	TGTGCCAGTAGTCCCCTCCAGGGATGGAGTGAAAAACTGTTTTTT	CASSPLQGWSEKLFF
-	TRBV5-1	TRBJ2-3	15	-	TGCGCCAGCAGCGTCACAGGGTCTAGCACAGATACGCAGTATTTT	CASSVTGSSTDTQYF
many	TRBV11-1	TRBJ2-7	15	TRBD1	TGTGCCAGCAGCTTCGCGGACAGGGGAGTCGACGAGCAGTACTTC	CASSFADRGVDEQYF
-	TRBV6-4	TRBJ1-1	16	TRBD1	TGTGCCAGCAGGGCCGACAGGGGAGAGGGGAACACTGAAGCTTTCTTT	CASRADRGEGNTEAFF
many	TRBV20-1	TRBJ1-1	14	-	TGCAGTGCTAGTAATTTGCGGGCGAACACTGAAGCTTTCTTT	CSASNLRANTEAFF
many	TRBV24-1	TRBJ1-5	13	-	TGTGCCACCAGTGTCGGGGGCAATCAGCCCCAGCATTTT	CATSVGGNQPQHF
-	TRBV7-9	TRBJ2-7	14	-	TGTGCCAGCAGCTTCGTTCAGGGTAACTACGAGCAGTACTTC	CASSFVQGNYEQYF
few	TRBV9	TRBJ2-3	15	-	TGTGCCAGCAGCGTAGACGGCCTGAGCACAGATACGCAGTATTTT	CASSVDGLSTDTQYF
-	TRBV25-1	TRBJ1-1	11	-	TGTGCCAGCAGTGAATACAGTGAAGCTTTCTTT	CASSEYSEAFF
many	TRBV28	TRBJ2-7	13	TRBD1	TGTGCCAGCAGTTCGGACAGGCAACACGAGCAGTACTTC	CASSSDRQHEQYF
few	TRBV10-2	TRBJ2-2	15	-	TGCGCCAGCAGTGATCACGGGGGCTTTAACGGGGAGCTGTTTTTT	CASSDHGGFNGELFF
-	TRBV5-1	TRBJ2-7	12	-	TGCGCCAGCAGCCGTGATTCTAACGAGCAGTACTTC	CASSRDSNEQYF
few	TRBV28	TRBJ1-4	17	TRBD1	TGTGCCAGCAGTTCCCCGGGACAGGGGGGCCAAAATGAAAAACTGTTTTTT	CASSSPGQGGQNEKLFF
-	TRBV20-1	TRBJ2-3	14	TRBD2	TGCAGTGCTCAACTAGCGGAGGACACAGATACGCAGTATTTT	CSAQLAEDTDTQYF
-	TRBV7-2	TRBJ2-2	13	TRBD1	TGTGCCAGCAGGACAGGGTCCACCGGGGAGCTGTTTTTT	CASRTGSTGELFF
-	TRBV20-1	TRBJ2-1	12	-	TGCAGTGCCACGGGAGCGGGCAATGAGCAGTTCTTC	CSATGAGNEQFF
few	TRBV6-2/TRBV6-3	TRBJ1-2	14	TRBD1	TGTGCCAGCAGTGATCCCGGGACAGGGACGGGCTACACCTTC	CASSDPGTGTGYTF
-	TRBV7-9	TRBJ2-1	15	TRBD2	TGTGCCAGCAGCCGGACTAGCGGGGTAACCGATGAGCAGTTCTTC	CASSRTSGVTDEQFF
few	TRBV19	TRBJ2-7	15	TRBD1	TGTGCCAGTAGTATCTCTTGGACAGGGCCCTACGAGCAGTACTTC	CASSISWTGPYEQYF
many	TRBV12-3/TRBV12-4	TRBJ1-1	14	-	TGTGCCAGCAGTTCCCCCGGTGGGAACACTGAAGCTTTCTTT	CASSSPGGNTEAFF
-	TRBV5-6	TRBJ2-5	15	-	TGTGCCAGCATTCTAACCCGGGGGGCCCAAGAGACCCAGTACTTC	CASILTRGAQETQYF
few	TRBV19	TRBJ2-2	13	-	TGTGCCTCCCTTTCCGGGCGCTACGGGGAGCTGTTTTTT	CASLSGRYGELFF
-	TRBV27	TRBJ2-2	15	-	TGTGCCAGCAGTTTAGGATACTCGAACACCGGGGAGCTGTTTTTT	CASSLGYSNTGELFF
-	TRBV3-1	TRBJ2-2	15	-	TGTGCCAGCAGCCAAGACCCGGGACACACCGGGGAGCTGTTTTTT	CASSQDPGHTGELFF
many	TRBV6-1	TRBJ2-3	14	-	TGTGCCAGCAGTTCCCTCCTTAGCACAGATACGCAGTATTTT	CASSSLLSTDTQYF
-	TRBV5-1	TRBJ2-1	16	-	TGCGCCAGCAGCTTGGCCGAGGGTAGCTCCTACAATGAGCAGTTCTTC	CASSLAEGSSYNEQFF
-	TRBV11-2	TRBJ2-1	16	-	TGTGCCAGCAGCGTAGAGAGGGATGGGGCATACAATGAGCAGTTCTTC	CASSVERDGAYNEQFF
-	TRBV29-1	TRBJ1-1	11	-	TGCAGCGGCAGGGTGAACACTGAAGCTTTCTTT	CSGRVNTEAFF
-	TRBV13	TRBJ2-7	15	-	TGTGCCAGCAGCTTATCGGGCGACAATGACTACGAGCAGTACTTC	CASSLSGDNDYEQYF
few	TRBV28	TRBJ1-5	13	-	TGTGCCAGCAGCCCCGTCCCCATTCAGCCCCAGCATTTT	CASSPVPIQPQHF
few	TRBV6-2/TRBV6-3	TRBJ2-7	14	-	TGTGCCAGCAGTCGTGGACCTAACTCCTACGAGCAGTACTTC	CASSRGPNSYEQYF
-	TRBV5-6	TRBJ1-1	15	-	TGTGCCAGCAGCTTGGAATTGGTCACGAACACTGAAGCTTTCTTT	CASSLELVTNTEAFF